The 5 T cell receptor beta chains listed next were all sequenced from one sample in a study of blood T cells in healthy people across ages (dated by TCRdb to between 2015 and 2017). To prepare the library, 5' RACE was applied. The sequencer was an Illumina HiSeq 2500. A second 7 to 11 cycle PCR used a sample-barcoded 5' primer and a J-beta primer mix. TCRdb reworked the public reads: Q25 trimming with fastp, MiXCR clone assembly, productive beta chains retained. Every entry covers one CDR3 protein and lists the most common genes and DNA from its rows. The sample yields 700,000 to 1,000,000 distinct CDR3 sequences; 40% to 50% were counted once. Jointly, the top ten make up about 21% of the sample. Sequencing input: blood. Every receptor here comes from a man aged 55 to 69 in good health.

This clonotype has more than one count but fewer than ten. The V gene is TRBV6-1, the J gene TRBJ1-1; tentatively, D is TRBD1 (5 bases). Trimming left V 8 bases short and J 0 bases short, with 10 bases between. The CDR3 contains 13 residues. Germline CDR1 and CDR2: MNHNS and SASEGT. This CDR3 reads CASEVGVNTEAFF. CDR3 sequence (DNA): TGTGCCAGCGAGGTAGGGGTGAACACTGAAGCTTTCTTT.

This chain uses TRBV7-9 with TRBJ2-5; D gene unclear. Germline V gives CDR1 SEHNR, CDR2 FQNEAQ (reference sequence). Trimming took 6 bases from V and 3 from J, leaving 20 bases between them. This CDR3 has 16 amino acids. The CDR3 here is CASSRRLRSLEETQYF. CDR3 bases: TGTGCCAGCAGTCGCCGACTTCGATCCCTTGAAGAGACCCAGTACTTC.

CDR3 DNA sequence: TGTGCCAGCAGCTCCGGACTAGCGGGGGCACGCGATGAGCAGTTCTTC. It translates to CASSSGLAGARDEQFF. This chain links TRBV13 with TRBJ2-1; TRBD2 matches 13 bases. V lost 4 bases and J lost 8; bases outside the gene matches: 8. The CDR3 totals 16 residues. CDR1 PRHDT and CDR2 FYEKMQ come from the germline V gene (reference sequence).

For this clonotype: Germline is not matched at one junction end, which may reflect a read error. The chain combines TRBV11-3 with TRBJ2-3, with D possibly matching TRBD2 (5 bases). Germline CDR1 SGHNT, CDR2 YENEEA. The CDR3 sequence is 13 residues long. The DNA for the CDR3 is TGTGTCAGCACCCCCGGGGTAATAGATACGCAGTATTTT. It codes for CVSTPGVIDTQYF.

The chain employs TRBV7-2 and TRBJ1-2; D gene ambiguous. The V end lost 3 bases, the J end lost 4 bases, and 15 bases lay between the germline ends. This CDR3 contains 15 residues. Germline CDR1 is SGHTA and CDR2 is FQGNSA. CDR3 loop: CASSFFSSSAYGYTF. CDR3 DNA: TGTGCCAGCAGCTTCTTTTCATCCAGTGCCTATGGCTACACCTTC.